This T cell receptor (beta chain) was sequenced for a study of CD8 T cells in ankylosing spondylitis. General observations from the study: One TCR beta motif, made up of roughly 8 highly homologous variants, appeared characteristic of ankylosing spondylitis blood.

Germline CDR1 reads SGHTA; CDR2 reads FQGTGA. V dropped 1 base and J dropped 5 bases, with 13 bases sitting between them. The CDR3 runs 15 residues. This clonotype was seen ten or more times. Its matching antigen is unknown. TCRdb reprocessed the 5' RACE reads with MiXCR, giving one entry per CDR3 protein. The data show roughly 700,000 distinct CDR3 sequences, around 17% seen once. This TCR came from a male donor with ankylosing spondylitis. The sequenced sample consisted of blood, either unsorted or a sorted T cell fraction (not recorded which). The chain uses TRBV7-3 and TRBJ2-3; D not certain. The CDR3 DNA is TGTGCCAGCAGCTTAATGCCACCGCCGTTAGATACGCAGTATTTT. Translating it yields CASSLMPPPLDTQYF. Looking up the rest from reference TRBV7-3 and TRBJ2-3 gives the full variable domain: GAGVSQTPSNKVTEKGKYVELRCDPISGHTALYWYRQSLGQGPEFLIYFQGTGAADDSGLPNDRFFAVRPEGSVSTLKIQRTERGDSAVYLCASSLMPPPLDTQYFGPGTRLTVL.